This T cell receptor (beta chain) was identified during a study of OX40 agonist ivuxolimab in advanced cancers. Broadly, across the study: The costimulatory receptor OX40 (CD134) was targeted by ivuxolimab, a fully human IgG2 agonistic monoclonal antibody. Intravenous ivuxolimab was administered to patients every 2 weeks at six dose levels: 0.01, 0.1, 0.3, 1.5, 3 and 10 mg/kg. The point of sequencing TCRbeta in the periphery was to test whether ivuxolimab changed TCR sequence diversity and drove clonal T-cell expansion. The paper reports the monotherapy dose-escalation portion (N of about 47 patients) of the phase I ivuxolimab trial. A male proportion of 70% to 90% and a mean age of 60 years, ranging from about 23 to 79, were recorded for the dose-escalation cohort. Partial responses were achieved by three dose-escalation patients, of whom one had hepatocellular carcinoma and two had cutaneous melanoma. Prior anti-PD-1, anti-PD-L1 or anti-CTLA-4 therapy was permitted, and about two fifths of dose-escalation patients had received checkpoint inhibitors. Among the 50 to 55 dose-escalation patients, around 19 had hepatocellular carcinoma, about 15 melanoma, 9 renal cell carcinoma and 9 head and neck cancer.

The trial excluded patients who had a history of autoimmune disease or who were on systemic immunosuppression. Peripheral blood for TCR sequencing was collected from all dose cohorts at baseline, on cycle 4 day 1, and on cycle 7 day 1. The samples were drawn from a first-in-human, open-label, multicenter phase I dose-escalation trial of ivuxolimab. Adults with locally advanced or metastatic head and neck squamous cell, hepatocellular, melanoma or renal cell carcinoma were enrolled in the trial. Before TCR sequencing, CD4+ T cells and CD8+ T cells were sorted from peripheral blood as separate populations. Results and caveats for the whole study, not just this receptor: After ivuxolimab, more expanded clones were found on average in CD8+ T cells than in CD4+ T cells. Low levels of normalized T-cell clonal expansion were also shown by some nonresponding patients. At doses of 0.1 to 3.0 mg/kg, clonal expansion of both CD4+ and CD8+ T cells in blood was seen between baseline and week 6. Which antigens the clonally expanded peripheral T cells were specific for was not determined. In the 0.1-3.0 mg/kg groups, partial responders were among the patients with the lowest normalized peripheral clonal expansion, particularly in CD8+ T cells.

This clone was seen only once. Its antigen is not yet known. Base qualities are not at hand, and no much larger clone is one base apart. V gives up 5 bases and J gives up 3 bases, and the segment between their germline ends measures 20 bases. In the germline V gene (reference sequence), CDR1 corresponds to PRHDT and CDR2 to FYEKMQ. The CDR3 starts with the cysteine, ends with the phenylalanine, and has 17 residues. Kept here is only the CDR3 DNA, which spans 51 bases and is read in frame from base 1. Genomic DNA was extracted from sorted cells for sequencing of the TCRbeta CDR3 region. The immunoSEQ Assay was used to sequence the TCRbeta CDR3 regions. TCRdb limited this immuneACCESS table to in-frame rearrangements with V and J called. A share of clones is missing; checked studies link under half to unresolved V genes, and the rest is unexplained. The table for this sample lists around 38,000 clones; 92% of them were counted only once. The ten most abundant clones make up about a tenth of the sample.

This TCR was recovered from an adult with an advanced solid tumor such as melanoma, head and neck, liver or kidney cancer. Specimen: CD4+ or CD8+ T cells sorted from blood, collected in a trial of the OX40 agonist ivuxolimab. The rearranged segments are TRBV13 and TRBJ2-1, with TRBD2 perhaps the D gene, on 6 matching bases. The DNA is as follows: TGTGCCAGCAGCCCCAAGGAGGGTAGCGGCATCTACAATGAGCAGTTCTTC. The encoded protein is CASSPKEGSGIYNEQFF.